The 3 T cell receptor beta chains given below trace back to one sample, sequenced in a study of blood T cell repertoires in COVID-19 (dated by TCRdb to 2018 to 2020). Libraries were constructed by the immunoSEQ multiplex PCR assay. The clones in this table, taken by TCRdb from immuneACCESS, are in-frame only. Not every clone is retained; where verified, under half of the shortfall comes from an unresolved V gene, and the cause of the rest is unknown. The sample profile shows around 260,000 clones; roughly 80% of them were found once. Together, the top ten hold less than 5% of the sample. The sequencing input was peripheral blood. All receptors come from a man aged 55 to 70 with acute or convalescent COVID-19.

This rearrangement joins TRBV5-1 to TRBJ2-3; TRBD1 might be the D (6 bases). CDR1 is SGHRS and CDR2 is YFSETQ in the germline V gene. The CDR3 spans 14 residues. Between the trimmed V and J ends, which lost 3 bases and 6 bases, there was a span of 14 bases. The CDR3 bases are TGCGCCAGCAGCTGGACAGCGTTGGCGGATACGCAGTATTTT. Its translation: CASSWTALADTQYF.

J is TRBJ1-1 and V is TRBV2; D not resolved. Trimming took off 4 bases at V and 1 base at J, with 10 bases between the two ends. The CDR3 is made up of 14 amino acids. CDR1 and CDR2 from the germline V gene are SNHLY and FYNNEI. The CDR3 nucleotides are TGTGCCAGCAGTGTCATAGGGAGGAACACTGAAGCTTTCTTT. It is translated as CASSVIGRNTEAFF.

This clone showed up just once. The chain combines TRBV5-4 with TRBJ2-7; 7 bases fit TRBD1. Germline trimming cut 3 bases from V and 2 bases from J; bases unmatched to any gene: 8. The germline gives CDR1 SGHNT, CDR2 YYREEE (reference sequence). The CDR3 loop spans 15 amino acids. In nucleotides, the CDR3 is TGTGCCAGCAGCTCCCGACAGGGCAACACCTACGAGCAGTACTTC. Its translation is CASSSRQGNTYEQYF.